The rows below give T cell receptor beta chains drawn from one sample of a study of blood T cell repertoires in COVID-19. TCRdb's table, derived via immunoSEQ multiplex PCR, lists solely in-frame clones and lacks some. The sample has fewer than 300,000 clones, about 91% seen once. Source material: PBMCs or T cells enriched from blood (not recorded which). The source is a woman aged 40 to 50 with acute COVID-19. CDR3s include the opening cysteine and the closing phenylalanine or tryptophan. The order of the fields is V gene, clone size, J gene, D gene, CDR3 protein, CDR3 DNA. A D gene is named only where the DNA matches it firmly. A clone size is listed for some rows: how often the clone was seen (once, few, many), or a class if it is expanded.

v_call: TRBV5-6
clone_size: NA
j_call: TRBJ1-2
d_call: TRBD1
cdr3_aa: CASSLVGQGVNGYTF
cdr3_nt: TGTGCCAGCAGCTTGGTCGGACAGGGGGTCAATGGCTACACCTTC

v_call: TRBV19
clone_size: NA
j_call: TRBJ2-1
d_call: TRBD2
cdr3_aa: CASSRGLAGPTSSYNEQFF
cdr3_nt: TGTGCCAGTAGTCGAGGACTAGCGGGACCGACGAGCTCCTACAATGAGCAGTTCTTC

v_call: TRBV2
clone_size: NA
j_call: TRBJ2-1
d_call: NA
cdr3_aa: CASILLYNEQFF
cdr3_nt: TGTGCCAGCATTTTACTCTACAATGAGCAGTTCTTC

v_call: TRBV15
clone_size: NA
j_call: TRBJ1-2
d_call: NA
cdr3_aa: CATSRDLGWGYTF
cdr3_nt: TGTGCCACCAGCAGAGACCTAGGTTGGGGCTACACCTTC

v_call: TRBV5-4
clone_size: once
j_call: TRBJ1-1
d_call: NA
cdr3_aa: CASSSRLNTEAFF
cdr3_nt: TGTGCCAGCAGTTCTAGACTGAACACTGAAGCTTTCTTT

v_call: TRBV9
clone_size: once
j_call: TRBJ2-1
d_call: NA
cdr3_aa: CASSQGVTSHNEQFF
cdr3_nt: TGTGCCAGCAGCCAAGGAGTAACTTCCCACAATGAGCAGTTCTTC

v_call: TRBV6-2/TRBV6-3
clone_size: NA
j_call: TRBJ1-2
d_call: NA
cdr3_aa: CASSYSQGYGYTF
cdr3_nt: TGTGCCAGCAGTTATAGCCAGGGCTATGGCTACACCTTC

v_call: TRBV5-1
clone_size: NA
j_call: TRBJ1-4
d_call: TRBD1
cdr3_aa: CASSFQGVANEKLFF
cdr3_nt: TGCGCCAGCAGTTTCCAGGGGGTAGCTAATGAAAAACTGTTTTTT

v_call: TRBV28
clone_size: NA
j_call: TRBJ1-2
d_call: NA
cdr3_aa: CASRELSRGSYLIPYGYTF
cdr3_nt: TGTGCCAGCAGGGAATTGTCAAGGGGATCGTACCTAATTCCCTATGGCTACACCTTC

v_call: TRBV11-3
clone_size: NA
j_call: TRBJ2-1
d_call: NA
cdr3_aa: CASSQPGQDEQFF
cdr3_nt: TGTGCCAGCTCCCAGCCAGGGCAGGATGAGCAGTTCTTC

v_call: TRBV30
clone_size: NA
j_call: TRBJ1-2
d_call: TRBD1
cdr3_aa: CAWSRGQGGGGYTF
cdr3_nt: TGTGCCTGGAGTCGGGGTCAGGGGGGCGGCGGCTACACCTTC

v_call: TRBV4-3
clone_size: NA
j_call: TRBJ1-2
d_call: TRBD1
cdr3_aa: CASSLLDREFYGYTF
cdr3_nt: TGCGCCAGCAGCCTACTGGACAGGGAATTTTATGGCTACACCTTC

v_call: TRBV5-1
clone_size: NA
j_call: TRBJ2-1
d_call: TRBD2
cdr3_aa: CASRETSGSYNEQFF
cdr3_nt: TGCGCCAGCCGAGAGACTAGCGGGTCCTACAATGAGCAGTTCTTC

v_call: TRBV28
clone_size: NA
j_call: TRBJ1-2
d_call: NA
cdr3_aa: CASRLGGGGDYGYTF
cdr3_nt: TGTGCCAGCAGGCTTGGAGGGGGAGGGGACTATGGCTACACCTTC

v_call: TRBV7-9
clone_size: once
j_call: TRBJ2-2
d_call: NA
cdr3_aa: CASSQGNTGELFF
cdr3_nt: TGTGCCAGCAGCCAGGGGAACACCGGGGAGCTGTTTTTT

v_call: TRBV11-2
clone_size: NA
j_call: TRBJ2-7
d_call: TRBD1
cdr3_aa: CASSTRQGPFSEQYF
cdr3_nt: TGTGCCAGCAGCACTAGACAGGGACCCTTTTCGGAGCAGTACTTC

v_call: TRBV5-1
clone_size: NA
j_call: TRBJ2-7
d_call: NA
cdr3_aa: CASSSGTPSYEQYF
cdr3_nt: TGCGCCAGCAGCTCCGGGACACCTTCCTACGAGCAGTACTTC

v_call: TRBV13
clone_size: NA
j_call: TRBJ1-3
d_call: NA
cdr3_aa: CASSDQGRNTIYF
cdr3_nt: TGTGCCAGCAGCGACCAGGGTAGGAACACCATATATTTT

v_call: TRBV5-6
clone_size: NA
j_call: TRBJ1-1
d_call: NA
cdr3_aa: CASSPMGGRDTEAFF
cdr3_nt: TGTGCCAGCAGCCCCATGGGGGGGCGGGACACTGAAGCTTTCTTT

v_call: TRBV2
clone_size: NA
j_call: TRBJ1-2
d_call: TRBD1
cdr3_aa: CASIPLPGQGYGYTF
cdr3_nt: TGTGCCAGCATTCCCCTACCAGGACAGGGTTATGGCTACACCTTC

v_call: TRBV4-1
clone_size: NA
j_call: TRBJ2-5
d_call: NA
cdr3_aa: CASSQDRGAGETQYF
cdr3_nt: TGCGCCAGCAGCCAAGATAGGGGTGCCGGAGAGACCCAGTACTTC

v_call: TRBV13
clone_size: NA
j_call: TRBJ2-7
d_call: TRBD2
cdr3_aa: CASSLGLAGGYEQYF
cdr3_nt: TGTGCCAGCAGCTTAGGGTTAGCGGGAGGCTACGAGCAGTACTTC

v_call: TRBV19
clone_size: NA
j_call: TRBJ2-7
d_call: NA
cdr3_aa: CASSSPDTVAYEQYF
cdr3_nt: TGTGCCAGTAGTAGCCCTGACACCGTGGCCTACGAGCAGTACTTC

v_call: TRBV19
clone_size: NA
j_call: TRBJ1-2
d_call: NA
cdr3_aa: CASTESGSVYGYTF
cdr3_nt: TGTGCCAGTACCGAGTCGGGGTCCGTCTATGGCTACACCTTC

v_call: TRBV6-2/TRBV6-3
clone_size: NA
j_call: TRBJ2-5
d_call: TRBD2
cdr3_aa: CASSVLAGGSQETQYF
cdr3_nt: TGTGCCAGCAGTGTACTAGCGGGAGGATCCCAAGAGACCCAGTACTTC